A selection of T cell receptor beta chains follows, all from one sample in a study of early T cells in non-severe SARS-CoV-2 infection. In TCRdb, the 5' RACE reads were re-called with MiXCR into one record per CDR3 protein. The sample has around 65,000 distinct CDR3 sequences, 10% to 15% seen once; the top ten hold approximately 1.3%. The sample here was whole blood, taken at baseline. The receptors derive from an adult who was a healthcare worker with PCR-confirmed SARS-CoV-2 infection or an uninfected control (not recorded which). CDR3s include the opening cysteine and the closing phenylalanine or tryptophan. Fields, in order: clone size, J gene, V gene, D gene, CDR3 DNA, CDR3 protein. D genes are given only for firm matches. Clone size is stated in some rows and not others, as once, few, many or a class when expanded.

clone size: many
J gene: TRBJ2-7
V gene: TRBV7-9
D gene: TRBD2
CDR3 DNA: TGTGCCAGCAGCTTGACTAGCGGTTCCTACGAGCAGTACTTC
CDR3 protein: CASSLTSGSYEQYF

clone size: few
J gene: TRBJ2-7
V gene: TRBV13
D gene: TRBD1
CDR3 DNA: TGTGCCAGCAGCAAAGACAGGGGTTGGGAGCAGTACTTC
CDR3 protein: CASSKDRGWEQYF

clone size: .
J gene: TRBJ2-1
V gene: TRBV5-6
D gene: TRBD2
CDR3 DNA: TGTGCCAGCAGCCGACGACTAGCGGGGTACCACAATGAGCAGTTCTTC
CDR3 protein: CASSRRLAGYHNEQFF

clone size: .
J gene: TRBJ2-2
V gene: TRBV6-2/TRBV6-3
D gene: TRBD2
CDR3 DNA: TGTGCCACAGCGATACGGGAGGGCGCCGGGGAGCTGTTTTTT
CDR3 protein: CATAIREGAGELFF

clone size: .
J gene: TRBJ2-7
V gene: TRBV27
D gene: .
CDR3 DNA: TGTGCCAGCAGTCCCACCGGGAATCCCTACGAGCAGTACTTC
CDR3 protein: CASSPTGNPYEQYF

clone size: many
J gene: TRBJ1-1
V gene: TRBV6-5
D gene: TRBD1
CDR3 DNA: TGTGCCAGCAGTTACACCCGGGACAGCGCCCAAGGGACTGAAGCTTTCTTT
CDR3 protein: CASSYTRDSAQGTEAFF

clone size: many
J gene: TRBJ2-7
V gene: TRBV12-5
D gene: .
CDR3 DNA: TGTGCTAGTGGACTACATCAGGGGCGGCAGTACTTC
CDR3 protein: CASGLHQGRQYF

clone size: few
J gene: TRBJ1-2
V gene: TRBV20-1
D gene: .
CDR3 DNA: TGCAGTGCTAGAGATAAAGCCTATGGCTACACCTTC
CDR3 protein: CSARDKAYGYTF

clone size: few
J gene: TRBJ2-7
V gene: TRBV7-9
D gene: .
CDR3 DNA: TGTGCCAGCAGCCCTATGAGGGTATGGGAGCAGTACTTC
CDR3 protein: CASSPMRVWEQYF

clone size: few
J gene: TRBJ2-7
V gene: TRBV2
D gene: .
CDR3 DNA: TGTGCCAGCAGGACGGGCATCCACGAGCAGTACTTC
CDR3 protein: CASRTGIHEQYF

clone size: few
J gene: TRBJ1-1
V gene: TRBV29-1
D gene: .
CDR3 DNA: TGCAGCGTTGTCGGTTTGGGCACTGAAGCTTTCTTT
CDR3 protein: CSVVGLGTEAFF

clone size: .
J gene: TRBJ1-6
V gene: TRBV7-9
D gene: .
CDR3 DNA: TGTGCCAGCAGCAGGTTGGATAATTCACCCCTCCACTTT
CDR3 protein: CASSRLDNSPLHF

clone size: .
J gene: TRBJ2-1
V gene: TRBV18
D gene: .
CDR3 DNA: TGTGCCAGCTCCCTAGCGAGGGGGGAAGGAAATGAGCAGTTCTTC
CDR3 protein: CASSLARGEGNEQFF